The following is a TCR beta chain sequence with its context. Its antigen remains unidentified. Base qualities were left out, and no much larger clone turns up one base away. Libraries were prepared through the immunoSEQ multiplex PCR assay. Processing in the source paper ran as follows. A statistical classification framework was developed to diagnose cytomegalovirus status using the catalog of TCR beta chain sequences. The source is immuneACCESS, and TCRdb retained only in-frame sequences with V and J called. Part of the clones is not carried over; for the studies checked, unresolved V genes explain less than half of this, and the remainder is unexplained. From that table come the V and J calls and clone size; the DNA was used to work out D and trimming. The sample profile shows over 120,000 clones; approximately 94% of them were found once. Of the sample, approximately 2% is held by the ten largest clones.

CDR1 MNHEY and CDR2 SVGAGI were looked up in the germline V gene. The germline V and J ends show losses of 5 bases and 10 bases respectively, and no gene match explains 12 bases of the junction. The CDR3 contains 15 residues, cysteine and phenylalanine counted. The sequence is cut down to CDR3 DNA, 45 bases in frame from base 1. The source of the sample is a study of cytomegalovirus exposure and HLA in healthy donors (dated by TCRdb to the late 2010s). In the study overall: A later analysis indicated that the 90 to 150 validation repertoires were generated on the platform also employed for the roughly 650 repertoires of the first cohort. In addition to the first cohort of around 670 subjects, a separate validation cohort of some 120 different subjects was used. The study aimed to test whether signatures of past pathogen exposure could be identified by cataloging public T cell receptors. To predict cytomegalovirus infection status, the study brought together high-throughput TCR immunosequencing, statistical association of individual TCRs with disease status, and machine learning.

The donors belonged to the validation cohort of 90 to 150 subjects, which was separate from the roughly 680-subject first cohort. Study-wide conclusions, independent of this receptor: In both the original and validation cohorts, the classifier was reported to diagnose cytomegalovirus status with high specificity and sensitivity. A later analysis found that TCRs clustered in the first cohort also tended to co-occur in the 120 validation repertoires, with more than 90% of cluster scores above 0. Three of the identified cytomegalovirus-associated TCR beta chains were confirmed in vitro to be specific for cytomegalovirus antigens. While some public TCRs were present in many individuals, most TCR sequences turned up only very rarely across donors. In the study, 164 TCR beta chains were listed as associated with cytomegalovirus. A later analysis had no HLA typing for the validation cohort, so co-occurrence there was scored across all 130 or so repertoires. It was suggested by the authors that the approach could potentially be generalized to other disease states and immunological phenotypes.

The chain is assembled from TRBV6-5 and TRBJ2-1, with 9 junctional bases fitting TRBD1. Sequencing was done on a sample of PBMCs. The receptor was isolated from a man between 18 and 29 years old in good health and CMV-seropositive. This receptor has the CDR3 CASSLLGTGLGEQFF. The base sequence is TGTGCCAGCAGTCTCCTCGGGACAGGGCTGGGAGAGCAGTTCTTC.